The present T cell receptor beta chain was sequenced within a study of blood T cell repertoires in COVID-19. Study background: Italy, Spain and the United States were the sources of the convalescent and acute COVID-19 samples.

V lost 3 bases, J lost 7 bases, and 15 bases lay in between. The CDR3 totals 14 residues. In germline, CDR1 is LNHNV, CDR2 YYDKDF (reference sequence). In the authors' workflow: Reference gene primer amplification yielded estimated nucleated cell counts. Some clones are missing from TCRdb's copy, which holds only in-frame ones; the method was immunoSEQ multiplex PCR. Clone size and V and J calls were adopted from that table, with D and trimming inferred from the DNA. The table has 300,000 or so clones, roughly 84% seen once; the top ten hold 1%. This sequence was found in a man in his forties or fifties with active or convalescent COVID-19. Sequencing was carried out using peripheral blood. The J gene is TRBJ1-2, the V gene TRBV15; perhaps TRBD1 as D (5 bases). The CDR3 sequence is CATSRAGSGGGYTF. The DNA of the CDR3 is TGTGCCACCAGCAGGGCCGGGAGCGGGGGTGGCTACACCTTC.